These T cell receptor beta chains were read from a single sample in a study of cytomegalovirus exposure and HLA in healthy donors. Profiling relied on immunoSEQ multiplex PCR, and the TCRdb table lists in-frame clones only, not all of them. The table includes approximately 140,000 clones, more than 85% detected once. The sequenced sample consisted of PBMCs. These receptors were obtained from a man between 18 and 35 years old in good health and CMV-seropositive. The conserved cysteine and the conserved F or W are not part of the CDR3 here. The order of the fields is J gene, V gene, CDR3 protein.

TRBJ1-2,TRBV6-9,ASSLWTGLNYGYT
TRBJ2-3,TRBV9,ASSANPDRTDTQY
TRBJ2-7,TRBV27,ASSFFAAAGTYEQY
TRBJ2-5,TRBV18,ASSLRQGWGLETQY
TRBJ2-3,TRBV19,ASRRRAGGLSTDTQY
TRBJ1-1,TRBV19,ASSPMMTGNTEAF
TRBJ2-3,TRBV27,ARPFPAHRDTRSTDTQY
TRBJ1-5,TRBV28,ASFEDTGQPQH
TRBJ2-1,TRBV5-1,ASSLGQGGEQF
TRBJ1-2,TRBV9,ASSELGTGDGYT
TRBJ1-1,TRBV19,ASSTGFRSRTEAF
TRBJ2-7,TRBV7-3,ASSLGTGPYEQY
TRBJ2-1,TRBV7-8,ASSLAWLAETYNEQF
TRBJ2-2,TRBV19,ASMSVQNTGELF
TRBJ2-7,TRBV5-1,ASSWPSYEQY
TRBJ2-1,TRBV19,ASSSFATTSSYNEQF
TRBJ2-7,TRBV7-8,ASSSLAGSYEQY
TRBJ2-7,TRBV10-1,AGDSAYLLYEQY
TRBJ2-3,TRBV7-3,ASSRTGGTDTQY
TRBJ2-2,TRBV9,ASSVALNTGELF
TRBJ2-7,TRBV14,ASSQGGLLAYEQY
TRBJ2-7,TRBV28,ASSLSLYGGSSYEQY
TRBJ1-5,TRBV10-3,AISTGGDQPQH
TRBJ2-4,TRBV2,ASSPDGLAVGSIQY
TRBJ1-1,TRBV5-6,ASSLGQVPGAF
TRBJ2-6,TRBV6-4,ASSDSGTSGVSGANVLT
TRBJ2-5,TRBV5-1,ASSLGTVEQETQY
TRBJ2-3,TRBV7-6,ASSLEAQPGSDTQY
TRBJ1-5,TRBV9,ASSVGEGLDQPQH
TRBJ2-5,TRBV27,ASRGGTSGTGTQY
TRBJ1-2,TRBV6-6,ASSYEAYGYT
TRBJ1-5,TRBV15,ATSRDAGTPPQH
TRBJ2-1,TRBV25-1,ASTFFNEQF
TRBJ2-1,TRBV2,ASRRGNSYNEQF
TRBJ1-1,TRBV7-8,ASSLAEDTEAF
TRBJ1-5,TRBV6-1,ASSEGTGYGNQPQH
TRBJ2-7,TRBV4-2,ASSQDLAYEQY
TRBJ2-7,TRBV11-3,ASSLTSGSRTYEQY
TRBJ2-7,TRBV6-1,ASSEVAGAAYEQY
TRBJ2-2,TRBV27,ASSLSWNTGELF
TRBJ2-7,TRBV5-1,ASSFIAGANEQY
TRBJ2-3,TRBV27,ASRLAGGQTDTQY
TRBJ1-2,TRBV6-1,ASSSAAGAGYGYT
TRBJ1-1,TRBV7-7,ASSQDSNTEAF
TRBJ1-3,TRBV19,ASSIARGLGGNTIY